These 20 T cell receptor beta chains were all obtained from the same sample, sequenced in a study of early T cells in non-severe SARS-CoV-2 infection. One entry per CDR3 protein, called by TCRdb with MiXCR from the 5' RACE reads. The sample comprises 90,000 to 120,000 distinct CDR3 sequences, more than 9.5% of which are singletons, and more than 6.5% rests with the top ten. The sequencing sample was made of whole blood. The receptor source for this set is an adult who was a healthcare worker with PCR-confirmed SARS-CoV-2 infection or an uninfected control (not recorded which).

This clonotype was detected only a few times. This chain connects TRBV12-3 or TRBV12-4 to TRBJ2-7, with 8 bases fitting TRBD1. The CDR3 spans 14 residues. V gave up 1 base and J gave up 6 bases; unmatched junction bases: 5. The CDR3 here is CASSLGRGLLEQYF. The CDR3 DNA is TGTGCCAGCAGTTTAGGCAGGGGGCTCCTCGAGCAGTACTTC.

This clonotype was detected a few times. The rearrangement joins TRBV15 to TRBJ2-7; TRBD1 might be the D (5 bases). The V gene lost 0 bases and the J gene lost 4 bases, with 10 bases spanning the gap. The CDR3 extends over 14 amino acids. From germline, CDR1 is LNHNV and CDR2 YYDKDF (reference sequence). The CDR3 nucleotides are TGTGCCACCAGCAGAGATACCACAGGTTACGAGCAGTACTTC. This translates into CATSRDTTGYEQYF.

The chain recombines TRBV28 with TRBJ2-3, with D possibly matching TRBD1 (5 bases). The CDR3 is made up of 15 amino acids. Looked up from germline, CDR1 is MDHEN and CDR2 is SYDVKM. Deletions cut 5 bases from V and 1 base from J, with 13 bases between. Here the CDR3 reads CASSPGIIRTDTQYF. Here the CDR3 DNA reads TGTGCCAGCAGTCCAGGGATAATCCGCACAGATACGCAGTATTTT.

At least ten counts were recorded for this clonotype. The chain joins TRBV30 to TRBJ2-7, with D unclear. CDR1 is GTSNPN, CDR2 SVGIG, per germline (reference sequence). This CDR3 region has 12 residues. V was pared by 3 bases and J by 2 bases, with 8 bases between. CDR3 in DNA: TGTGCCTGGAGCGCTCTCCCCTACGAGCAGTACTTC. Translating gives CAWSALPYEQYF.

The J gene is TRBJ2-6, the V gene TRBV9; no clear D. Looked up from germline, CDR1 is SGDLS and CDR2 is YYNGEE. The CDR3 is 16 amino acids. V lost 0 bases to trimming and J lost 4 bases, with 11 bases between them. CDR3 loop: CASSVVEGLGANVLTF. For the CDR3, the DNA is TGTGCCAGCAGCGTAGTAGAAGGTCTCGGGGCCAACGTCCTGACTTTC.

The chain couples TRBV20-1 to TRBJ2-1, with TRBD2 matching over 8 bases. Germline CDR1 is DFQATT and CDR2 is SNEGSKA (reference sequence). Losses at the gene ends were 6 bases for V and 0 bases for J; bases not matched to a gene: 1. The CDR3 runs 13 residues. Written as DNA, the CDR3 is TGCAGTGCGGGGACTAGCTCCTACAATGAGCAGTTCTTC. Translation gives CSAGTSSYNEQFF.

This clonotype came up many times. V and J are TRBV20-1 and TRBJ2-7; tentative D call: TRBD2 (7 bases). Germline V lookup: CDR1 DFQATT, CDR2 SNEGSKA (reference sequence). V was clipped by 6 bases and J by 5 bases, with 20 bases between them. This CDR3 has 14 amino acids. CDR3 sequence reads: CSAPFSGGLNEQYF. The CDR3 DNA follows: TGCAGTGCACCCTTCTCCGGGGGGCTAAACGAGCAGTACTTC.

This clonotype was detected ten times or more. V is TRBV7-6 and J is TRBJ2-3; 11 nucleotides match TRBD2. J was trimmed by 3 bases and V by 5 bases; bases with no gene match: 4. The V gene's germline CDR1 is SGHVS and CDR2 FNYEAQ. This CDR3 comprises 15 residues. For the CDR3, the DNA is TGTGCCAGCAGCATCACTAGCGGGAGAACAGATACGCAGTATTTT. This encodes CASSITSGRTDTQYF. Filled out from reference TRBV7-6 and TRBJ2-3, the complete variable domain reads GAGVSQSPRYKVTKRGQDVALRCDPISGHVSLYWYRQALGQGPEFLTYFNYEAQQDKSGLPNDRFSAERPEGSISTLTIQRTEQRDSAMYRCASSITSGRTDTQYFGPGTRLTVL.

This clonotype showed up just a few times. The gene calls are TRBV3-1 and TRBJ2-7; D is unclear. CDR1 is LGHDT and CDR2 is YNNKEL in the germline V gene (reference sequence). The V end was cut by 0 bases, the J end by 3 bases, with 6 bases between. This CDR3 has 13 amino acids. CDR3 nucleotides: TGTGCCAGCAGCCAAGACAGATTCTACGAGCAGTACTTC. This encodes CASSQDRFYEQYF.

In this sample, this clonotype turned up many times. V gene TRBV15 combines with J gene TRBJ2-1; 12 nucleotides agree with TRBD2. Trimming cost V 0 bases and J 6 bases; bases outside gene matches: 3. The germline gives CDR1 LNHNV, CDR2 YYDKDF (reference sequence). This CDR3 comprises 16 residues. In DNA, the CDR3 is TGTGCCACCAGCAGAGATGTGGGACTAGCGGGCAATGAGCAGTTCTTC. It yields the protein CATSRDVGLAGNEQFF.

This chain links TRBV12-3 or TRBV12-4 with TRBJ2-5, with TRBD2 matching over 9 bases. The CDR3 length is 15 residues. After removal of 0 bases from V and 5 bases from J, the junction contained 4 bases not matched to a gene. The CDR3 sequence: CASSLASGRAETQYF. The DNA for the CDR3 is TGTGCCAGCAGTTTAGCTAGCGGGAGAGCTGAGACCCAGTACTTC.

Ten or more counts support this clonotype. The V gene is TRBV6-4, the J gene TRBJ2-2, with 8 bases aligning to TRBD2. J lost 10 bases, V lost 8 bases, and 15 bases had no gene match. This CDR3 has 15 amino acids. Germline values: CDR1 MRHNA, CDR2 SNTAGT. CDR3 in amino acids: CASGERLSGTKELFF. Written as DNA, the CDR3 is TGTGCCAGCGGGGAGCGTCTTAGCGGGACAAAGGAGCTGTTTTTT.

In this sample, this clonotype turned up a few times. This sequence joins TRBV29-1 and TRBJ2-2; possible D gene TRBD2, 6 bases. Per the germline V gene, CDR1 is SQVTM and CDR2 is ANQGSEA. V lost 4 bases, J lost 3 bases, and 9 bases lay in between. The length of the CDR3 is 13 residues. This chain's CDR3 is CSVAGGDTGELFF. The CDR3 coding sequence is TGCAGCGTTGCTGGAGGGGACACCGGGGAGCTGTTTTTT.

This clonotype was seen many times. The chain employs TRBV9 and TRBJ2-7; TRBD1 aligns across 8 bases. CDR3 size: 16 residues. Germline V lookup: CDR1 SGDLS, CDR2 YYNGEE. V was pared by 4 bases and J by 3 bases, with 12 bases of the junction left unmatched. This CDR3 is CASSPGTGGGSYEQYF. DNA of the CDR3: TGTGCCAGCAGCCCAGGCACAGGGGGTGGCAGCTACGAGCAGTACTTC.

This rearrangement joins TRBV6-1 to TRBJ1-6; the D gene is possibly TRBD1 (5 bases). The CDR3 extends over 18 amino acids. Germline CDR1 reads MNHNS; CDR2 reads SASEGT. V lost 4 bases and J lost 9, with 25 bases in between. CDR3 DNA sequence: TGTGCCAGCAGTGCAGGAACCGAAGGGACCTCGATGAGTTCACCCCTCCACTTT. It specifies CASSAGTEGTSMSSPLHF.

This chain links TRBV12-3 or TRBV12-4 with TRBJ2-1, with D perhaps matching TRBD1 (6 bases). Trimming removed 0 bases at V and 4 bases at J, with 7 bases between. The CDR3 has 14 residues. CDR3 nucleotides: TGTGCCAGCAGTTTAGCCGACAGGTACAATGAGCAGTTCTTC. As protein: CASSLADRYNEQFF.

This clonotype was counted ten times or more. The genes are TRBV7-6 and TRBJ2-1, with 10 bases that match TRBD1. Trimming cost V 3 bases and J 7 bases; bases outside gene matches: 9. Germline CDR1 and CDR2: SGHVS and FNYEAQ. This CDR3 region has 16 residues. The CDR3: CASSFRTGGLINEQFF. CDR3 sequence (DNA): TGTGCCAGCAGCTTCCGGACAGGGGGACTAATAAATGAGCAGTTCTTC. The full variable domain, its missing parts supplied by reference TRBV7-6 and TRBJ2-1, is GAGVSQSPRYKVTKRGQDVALRCDPISGHVSLYWYRQALGQGPEFLTYFNYEAQQDKSGLPNDRFSAERPEGSISTLTIQRTEQRDSAMYRCASSFRTGGLINEQFFGPGTRLTVL.

The V call is TRBV5-6, the J call TRBJ1-5; D not resolved. Trimming shortened V by 4 bases and J by 3 bases, and 14 bases separated the two germline ends. The CDR3 sequence is 15 residues long. Germline CDR1 is SGHDT and CDR2 is YYEEEE. The CDR3 DNA follows: TGTGCCAGCAGCCGAAGATTGAACACCAATCAGCCCCAGCATTTT. This sequence encodes CASSRRLNTNQPQHF.

This clonotype was recorded at least ten times. This chain links TRBV7-9 with TRBJ2-7; 8 bases match TRBD1. The CDR3 sequence is 15 residues long. The J segment lost 1 base and the V segment lost 5 bases, leaving 7 bases of the junction unmatched. Germline V gene lookup returns CDR1 SEHNR and CDR2 FQNEAQ (reference sequence). The CDR3 DNA reads as TGTGCCAGCAGCAAGACAGGGGACCCTTCCTACGAGCAGTACTTC. It is translated as CASSKTGDPSYEQYF. Looking up the rest from reference TRBV7-9 and TRBJ2-7 gives the full variable domain: DTGVSQNPRHKITKRGQNVTFRCDPISEHNRLYWYRQTLGQGPEFLTYFQNEAQLEKSRLLSDRFSAERPKGSFSTLEIQRTEQGDSAMYLCASSKTGDPSYEQYFGPGTRLTVT.

The sample holds many counts of this clonotype. This chain links TRBV5-6 with TRBJ2-7, with TRBD2 as a possible D gene (6 bases). This CDR3 has 13 amino acids. Germline CDR1 SGHDT, CDR2 YYEEEE. Between the trimmed V and J ends, which lost 2 bases and 3 bases, there was a span of 9 bases. The CDR3 region is CASSLGRRYEQYF. CDR3 nucleotide sequence: TGTGCCAGCAGCTTAGGGAGGCGCTACGAGCAGTACTTC.